This is a list of T cell receptor beta chains from one sample in a study of cytomegalovirus exposure and HLA in healthy donors. Using immunoSEQ multiplex PCR, the repertoire was profiled, and TCRdb retains in-frame clones only, with some absent. This sample has 150,000 to 200,000 clones, with over 75% found just once. Sequencing used PBMCs. Receptor source: a woman aged 45 to 65 in good health and CMV-seronegative. The CDR3 runs from the conserved cysteine through the conserved F or W. Each record gives: clone size, J gene, D gene, V gene, CDR3 protein. D genes are given only for firm matches. Rows give clone size only sometimes, using once, few, many, or a class for an expanded clone.

size: NA; J: TRBJ2-3; D: NA; V: TRBV29-1; CDR3: CSVAYGTDTQYF
size: NA; J: TRBJ1-2; D: NA; V: TRBV18; CDR3: CASTSMGGLGGYGYTF
size: once; J: TRBJ2-1; D: TRBD2; V: TRBV27; CDR3: CASAPRLLADNEQFF
size: NA; J: TRBJ2-7; D: TRBD1; V: TRBV7-3; CDR3: CASSLRQGNEQYF
size: NA; J: TRBJ1-3; D: NA; V: TRBV18; CDR3: CASSPSAGPGNTIYF
size: NA; J: TRBJ2-2; D: TRBD1; V: TRBV27; CDR3: CASTATDREYTGELFF
size: few; J: TRBJ1-5; D: TRBD1; V: TRBV27; CDR3: CASSTTGQGVGPQHF
size: NA; J: TRBJ1-3; D: TRBD1; V: TRBV11-2; CDR3: CASSDRASGNTIYF
size: NA; J: TRBJ2-7; D: NA; V: TRBV30; CDR3: CAWSYNRVYEQYF
size: NA; J: TRBJ1-2; D: NA; V: TRBV28; CDR3: CASSLENRGGYGYTF
size: NA; J: TRBJ2-7; D: TRBD2; V: TRBV5-8; CDR3: CASSPRDYKTYEQYF
size: NA; J: TRBJ1-1; D: NA; V: TRBV15; CDR3: CATSRDLPSPEAFF
size: once; J: TRBJ1-4; D: NA; V: TRBV18; CDR3: CASSPPRPIEKLFF
size: NA; J: TRBJ2-3; D: NA; V: TRBV30; CDR3: CAWSLGAGGTQYF
size: NA; J: TRBJ1-5; D: TRBD1; V: TRBV5-1; CDR3: CASSPTGFSNQPQHF
size: NA; J: TRBJ2-7; D: NA; V: TRBV7-6; CDR3: CASSPLGDTLTEQYF
size: NA; J: TRBJ1-2; D: NA; V: TRBV5-1; CDR3: CASSVGHSNYGYTF